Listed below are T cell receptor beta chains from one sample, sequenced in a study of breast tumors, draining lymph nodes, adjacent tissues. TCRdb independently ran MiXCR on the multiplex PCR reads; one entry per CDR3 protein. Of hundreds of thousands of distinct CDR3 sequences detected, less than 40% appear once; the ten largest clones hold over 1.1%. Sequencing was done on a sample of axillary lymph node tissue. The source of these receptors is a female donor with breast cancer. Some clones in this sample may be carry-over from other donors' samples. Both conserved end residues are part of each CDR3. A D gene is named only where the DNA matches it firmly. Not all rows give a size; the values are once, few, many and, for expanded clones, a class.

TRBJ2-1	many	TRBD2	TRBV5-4	CASSPGLAYNEQFF	TGTGCCAGCAGCCCGGGACTAGCCTACAATGAGCAGTTCTTC
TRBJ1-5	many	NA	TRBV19	CASSIDPGHGSQPQHF	TGTGCCAGTAGTATAGATCCGGGACACGGCTCTCAGCCCCAGCATTTT
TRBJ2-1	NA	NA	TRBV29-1	CSAQTSGNEQFF	TGCAGCGCCCAAACTTCTGGCAATGAGCAGTTCTTC
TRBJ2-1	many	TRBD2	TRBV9	CASSGRSGSWNEQFF	TGTGCCAGCAGCGGACGTAGCGGGAGCTGGAATGAGCAGTTCTTC
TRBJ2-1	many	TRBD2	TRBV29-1	CSAGLAGVGTEQFF	TGCAGCGCGGGACTAGCGGGAGTAGGCACTGAGCAGTTCTTC
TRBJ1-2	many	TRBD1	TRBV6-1	CASSGNRGLGYTF	TGTGCCAGCAGTGGGAACAGGGGGTTGGGCTACACCTTC
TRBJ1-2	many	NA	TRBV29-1	CSVSGFRDGYTF	TGCAGCGTGTCAGGGTTCCGAGATGGCTACACCTTC
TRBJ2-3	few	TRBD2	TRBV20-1	CSARAWVGGRATDTQYF	TGCAGTGCTAGGGCTTGGGTTGGCGGGAGGGCCACGGATACGCAGTATTTT
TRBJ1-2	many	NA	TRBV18	CASSSQAMDGYTF	TGTGCCAGCTCAAGTCAGGCCATGGATGGCTACACCTTC
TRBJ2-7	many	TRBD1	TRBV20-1	CSAMRDRSPYEQYF	TGCAGTGCTATGCGGGACAGGAGTCCCTACGAGCAGTACTTC
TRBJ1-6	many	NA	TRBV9	CASSVGVRGDSPLHF	TGTGCCAGCAGCGTAGGGGTCAGGGGTGATTCACCCCTCCACTTT
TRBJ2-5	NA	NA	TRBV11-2	CASSSLAGYQETQYF	TGTGCCAGCAGCTCGCTGGCTGGCTACCAAGAGACCCAGTACTTC
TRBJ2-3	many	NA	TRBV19	CASSITRLADSSTDTQYF	TGTGCCAGTAGTATCACCCGATTAGCGGATTCTAGCACAGATACGCAGTATTTT
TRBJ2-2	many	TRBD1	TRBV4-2	CASSQSDRAGTGELFF	TGTGCCAGCAGCCAATCGGACAGGGCGGGCACCGGGGAGCTGTTTTTT
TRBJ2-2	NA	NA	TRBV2	CASSEGWGGGELFF	TGTGCCAGCAGTGAAGGATGGGGCGGCGGCGAGCTGTTTTTT
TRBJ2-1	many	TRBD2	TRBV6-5	CASSYRGRGYNEQFF	TGTGCCAGCAGTTACAGAGGGAGGGGCTACAATGAGCAGTTCTTC
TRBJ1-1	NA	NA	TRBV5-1	CASSLTGGGNTEAFF	TGCGCCAGCAGCTTAACCGGGGGCGGGAACACTGAAGCTTTCTTT
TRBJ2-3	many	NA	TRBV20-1	CSARARLASTDTQYF	TGCAGTGCTAGAGCTCGACTGGCTAGCACAGATACGCAGTATTTT
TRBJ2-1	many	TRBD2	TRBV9	CASSPMGGSYNEQFF	TGTGCCAGCAGCCCTATGGGAGGGTCCTACAATGAGCAGTTCTTC
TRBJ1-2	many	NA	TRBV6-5	CASSHLRGRRSNYGYTF	TGTGCCAGCAGTCACCTCCGTGGACGACGATCGAACTATGGCTACACCTTC
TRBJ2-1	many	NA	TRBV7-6	CASSFLGARNEQFF	TGTGCCAGCAGTTTTCTGGGGGCACGGAATGAGCAGTTCTTC
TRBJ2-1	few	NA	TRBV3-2	CASSQALAGSSDNEQFF	TGTGCCAGCAGCCAAGCACTAGCGGGTTCCTCCGACAATGAGCAGTTCTTC
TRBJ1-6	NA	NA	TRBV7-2	CASSLVADYNSPLHF	TGTGCCAGCAGCTTAGTAGCAGATTATAATTCACCCCTCCACTTT
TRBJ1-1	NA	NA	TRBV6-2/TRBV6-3	CASSHGQNTEAFF	TGTGCCAGCAGCCACGGGCAGAACACTGAAGCTTTCTTT
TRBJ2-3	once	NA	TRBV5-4	CASSWGGLSTDTQYF	TGTGCCAGCAGCTGGGGGGGGCTCAGCACAGATACGCAGTATTTT
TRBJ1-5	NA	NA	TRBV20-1	CSARLSGMNPPQHF	TGCAGTGCCAGGTTGAGTGGTATGAATCCGCCCCAGCATTTT
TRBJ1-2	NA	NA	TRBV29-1	CSVDHPGAHYGYTF	TGCAGCGTTGATCACCCAGGGGCGCACTATGGCTACACCTTC
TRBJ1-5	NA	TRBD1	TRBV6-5	CASSSGTGNNQPQHF	TGTGCCAGCAGTTCCGGGACAGGGAACAATCAGCCCCAGCATTTT
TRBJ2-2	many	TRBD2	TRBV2	CASSHNRLATGELFF	TGTGCCAGCAGTCATAACAGACTAGCGACCGGGGAGCTGTTTTTT
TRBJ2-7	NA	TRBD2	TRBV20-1	CRARDSGTYFEQYF	TGCAGGGCTAGAGATAGCGGGACATACTTCGAGCAGTACTTC
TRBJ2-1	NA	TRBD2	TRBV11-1	CASSPGTSGSHNEQFF	TGTGCCAGCAGCCCGGGGACTAGCGGGAGTCACAATGAGCAGTTCTTC
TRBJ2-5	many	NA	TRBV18	CASSPDQETQYF	TGTGCCAGCTCACCGGACCAAGAGACCCAGTACTTC
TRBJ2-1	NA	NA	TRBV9	CASTEGGGFYSEPFF	TGTGCCAGCACCGAGGGGGGGGGATTCTACAGTGAGCCGTTCTTC
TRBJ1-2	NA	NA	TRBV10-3	CAISGTTYEQYASFRENYGYTF	TGTGCCATCAGTGGGACCACCTACGAGCAGTACGCGTCCTTCCGGGAAAACTATGGCTACACCTTC
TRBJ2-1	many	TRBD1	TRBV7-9	CASSLQQGARGEQFF	TGTGCCAGCAGCTTACAGCAGGGGGCCCGGGGTGAGCAGTTCTTC
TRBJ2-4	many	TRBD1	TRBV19	CASSSPNRGAKNIQYF	TGTGCCAGTAGTTCACCAAACAGGGGAGCCAAAAACATTCAGTACTTC
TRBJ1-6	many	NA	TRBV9	CASSVGEGRSGSPLHF	TGTGCCAGCAGCGTAGGCGAGGGGAGGTCTGGTTCACCCCTCCACTTT